This paragraph reports one TCR beta chain. The data belong to a study of technical replicates of blood from a handful of donors. TCRdb's copy holds only in-frame clones and misses some; the assay was immunoSEQ multiplex PCR. Of about 83,000 clones in the sample, approximately 92% were seen once. The CDR3 spans 13 residues. V lost 4 bases to trimming and J lost 0 bases, with 6 bases between them. From germline, CDR1 is LGHNA and CDR2 YNFKEQ. The sequence derives from a human donor in good health. Sequenced material: T cells isolated from PBMCs. The chain combines TRBV4-2 with TRBJ1-1, with a possible D match to TRBD1 (5 bases). The CDR3 loop reads CASSPTVNTEAFF. The CDR3 coding sequence is TGTGCCAGCAGCCCGACAGTGAACACTGAAGCTTTCTTT.